The entry below gives a single TCR beta chain sequence along with its context. CDR3 length: 14 residues. The V gene's germline CDR1 is SNHLY and CDR2 FYNNEI. J gave up 6 bases and V 6 bases, and 5 bases lay outside the gene matches. Some clones are missing from TCRdb's copy, which holds only in-frame ones; the method was immunoSEQ multiplex PCR. The data hold about 88,000 clones, with about 84% observed a single time. The data derive from a study of blood T cell repertoires in COVID-19. On the study more broadly: In each case, the material was cDNA or gDNA derived from T cells, B-cell-depleted T cells, or PBMCs.

The chain recombines TRBV2 with TRBJ2-3, with 11 positions matching TRBD2. The sample comprised peripheral blood. This sequence was found in a woman aged 65 to 85 with acute or convalescent COVID-19. DNA of the CDR3: TGTGCCAGCAGACTAGCGGGAGTAGGGGATACGCAGTATTTT. Translated: CASRLAGVGDTQYF.